This T cell receptor beta chain appears in the sequencing data of a study of cytomegalovirus exposure and HLA in healthy donors. The CDR3 totals 15 residues. The V gene end was trimmed by 6 bases and the J gene end by 2 bases; junction bases not matched to a gene: 5. Germline V gene sequence: CDR1 MNHNS, CDR2 SASEGT. It was with 60 Vbeta and 13 Jbeta primers that the PCR ran. Produced via immunoSEQ multiplex PCR; TCRdb's table is partial and in-frame only. The repertoire holds about 110,000 clones, about 74% seen once, with 14% in the top ten. The sequence was collected from a woman between 35 and 50 years old in good health and CMV-seropositive. The sequenced sample consisted of PBMCs. The chain employs TRBV6-1 and TRBJ2-3, with 10 bases fitting TRBD1. The DNA of the CDR3 is TGTGCCAGCAGGGGGGACAGGGGATTCACAGATACGCAGTATTTT. This codes for CASRGDRGFTDTQYF.